The T cell receptor beta chain under discussion was sequenced for a study of shared clonotypes between healthy human individuals. Study results and limitations: It was only blood that was sampled, and tissue repertoires likely differ.

To note about this clone: Its antigen is still unknown.

The repertoire was sequenced with immunoSEQ multiplex PCR; TCRdb's copy has only in-frame clones and lacks some. The table records millions of clones, 90% to 95% of them present only once. The source of this sequence is a man younger than 35 in good health. Material for sequencing was naive CD4+ T cells sorted from blood. The subset: CD45RA+ positively selected.

For the CDR3, the DNA is TGCGCCAGCAGCTTGGCCATGAACACCGGGGAGCTGTTTTTT. Translated: CASSLAMNTGELFF. The chain links TRBV5-1 to TRBJ2-2; D uncertain. Germline CDR1 and CDR2: SGHRS and YFSETQ. V was cut by 0 bases and J by 1 base, with 4 bases left in between. The CDR3 runs 14 residues.